A single sample gave rise to the 3 T cell receptor beta chains below, sequenced in a study of PD-1 blockade in classical Hodgkin lymphoma. As for time point: cycle 4 day 1 (C4D1), after less than seven weeks of nivolumab. Relapse after autologous stem cell transplantation occurred in every patient, and brentuximab vedotin exposure varied. Assay: immunoSEQ multiplex PCR; the TCRdb copy retains only in-frame clones and omits some. This table holds over 80,000 clones, around 78% found once. The specimen was peripheral blood mononuclear cells (PBMCs), collected before the fourth cycle of nivolumab. The source is a human donor with classical Hodgkin lymphoma.

This sequence joins TRBV19 and TRBJ2-2, with 9 bases aligning to TRBD1. V was pared by 4 bases and J by 8 bases, with 14 bases of the junction left unmatched. From germline, CDR1 is LNHDA and CDR2 SQIVND (reference sequence). The CDR3 is made up of 17 amino acids. The CDR3 sequence is CASSTIPGQGLSGELFF. In DNA, the CDR3 is TGTGCCAGTAGTACCATCCCGGGACAGGGATTATCGGGGGAGCTGTTTTTT.

The chain uses TRBV28 and TRBJ2-7, with 13 bases aligning to TRBD2. The CDR3 runs 15 residues. V was clipped by 5 bases and J by 6 bases; unmatched bases: 7. The germline V gene has CDR1 MDHEN and CDR2 SYDVKM. The DNA of the CDR3 is TGTGCCAGCAGTGTACTAGCGGGAGGGCAAGGCGAGCAGTACTTC. It translates to CASSVLAGGQGEQYF. The full variable domain, rest sourced from reference TRBV28 and TRBJ2-7, is DVKVTQSSRYLVKRTGEKVFLECVQDMDHENMFWYRQDPGLGLRLIYFSYDVKMKEKGDIPEGYSVSREKKERFSLILESASTNQTSMYLCASSVLAGGQGEQYFGPGTRLTVT.

CDR3 DNA sequence: TGCAGCGTTGAAAGGGGGGATGGCTACACCTTC. Protein sequence: CSVERGDGYTF. This sequence joins TRBV29-1 and TRBJ1-2; D might be TRBD1 (6 bases). CDR1 is SQVTM, CDR2 ANQGSEA, per germline. CDR3 length: 11 residues. Deletions cut 2 bases from V and 6 bases from J, with 7 bases between.